The next 30 T cell receptor beta chains were all read from a single sample in a study of post-analysis software for immune sequencing data. Prepared TCR beta cDNA libraries contained unique molecular identifiers. MiXCR, run by TCRdb on the PCR reads, gives a single entry per CDR3 protein. Among some 690,000 distinct CDR3 sequences, 59% were seen once, and the ten largest hold roughly 12%. These TCRs' antigens remain unknown. Findings and caveats of the study: Relative to controls, patients had a few TRBV segments at higher frequency, with TRBV5-6, TRBV5-1 and TRBV20-1 among these.

Specimen: blood. The receptors here all came from a girl aged 2 to 10 with multiple sclerosis.

The chain combines TRBV12-3 or TRBV12-4 with TRBJ2-3, with D maybe TRBD2 (6 bases). This CDR3 is 17 amino acids long. Trimming removed 5 bases from V and 3 bases from J, with 21 bases in between. CDR3 amino acids: CASSTSYSGGVTDTQYF. The CDR3 DNA is TGTGCCAGCAGTACCAGTTACAGCGGAGGGGTTACAGATACGCAGTATTTT.

This clonotype was seen only a few times. This chain uses TRBV12-3 or TRBV12-4 with TRBJ2-5; D not resolved. This CDR3 is built from 12 residues. V was shortened by 3 bases and J by 5 bases, with 7 bases between the two germline ends. The CDR3 DNA follows: TGTGCCAGCAGTTTCAAGGTGGAGACCCAGTACTTC. This sequence encodes CASSFKVETQYF.

The gene calls are TRBV29-1 and TRBJ1-4; 7 nucleotides agree with TRBD1. CDR1 is SQVTM and CDR2 is ANQGSEA in the germline V gene. The CDR3 contains 12 residues. Unmatched junction bases numbered 4, after V lost 7 bases and J lost 5 bases. The CDR3: CSGGQTNEKLFF. The CDR3 DNA reads as TGCAGCGGGGGACAGACAAATGAAAAACTGTTTTTT.

The rearrangement uses TRBV29-1 and TRBJ2-3, with no clear D. Germline-derived CDR1 and CDR2 are SQVTM and ANQGSEA. V lost 1 base, J lost 1 base, and 3 bases lay in between. The CDR3 contains 12 residues. The CDR3 reads CSVEAGTDTQYF. As DNA, the CDR3 is TGCAGCGTTGAAGCCGGCACAGATACGCAGTATTTT.

The V and J genes are TRBV20-1 and TRBJ2-1, with 14 bases that match TRBD2. The CDR3 extends over 16 amino acids. The germline CDR1 and CDR2 sequences are DFQATT and SNEGSKA (reference sequence). J was trimmed by 7 bases and V by 5 bases; bases with no gene match: 10. CDR3 sequence: CSAQRGLAGEWNEQFF. CDR3 in DNA: TGCAGTGCTCAACGGGGACTAGCGGGAGAATGGAATGAGCAGTTCTTC.

This clonotype was seen only a few times. This chain links TRBV29-1 with TRBJ1-1, with 7 bases lining up with TRBD1. Germline CDR1 SQVTM, CDR2 ANQGSEA. With 7 bases clipped from V and 1 base from J, the junction kept 6 bases outside the gene matches. This CDR3 region has 13 residues. CDR3 in DNA: TGCAGCGCCTTGGACAGGAAGAACACTGAAGCTTTCTTT. Translation gives CSALDRKNTEAFF.

This clonotype was seen a few times. The chain carries TRBV7-6 and TRBJ2-3; 8 positions match TRBD1. V was clipped by 2 bases and J by 2 bases; unmatched bases: 3. CDR3 size: 15 residues. Germline lookup yields CDR1 SGHVS and CDR2 FNYEAQ. The CDR3: CASSLWGQDTDTQYF. The CDR3 DNA follows: TGTGCCAGCAGCTTATGGGGACAGGACACAGATACGCAGTATTTT.

The genes are TRBV28 and TRBJ2-5; D is possibly TRBD1 (6 bases). Germline V CDR1 and CDR2: MDHEN, SYDVKM. This CDR3 spans 16 amino acids. V was clipped by 4 bases and J by 2 bases, with 17 bases between them. The CDR3 nucleotides are TGTGCCAGCAGTTCGGCCGGTACAGGGTATCAAGAGACCCAGTACTTC. This encodes CASSSAGTGYQETQYF.

The rearrangement uses TRBV4-2 and TRBJ2-1, with TRBD1 matching over 12 bases. CDR3 size: 17 residues. The V and J ends lost 2 bases and 3 bases, in that order; junction bases with no gene match: 5. The germline CDR1 and CDR2 sequences are LGHNA and YNFKEQ. CDR3: CASSQRGQGAIYNEQFF. CDR3 in DNA: TGTGCCAGCAGCCAAAGGGGACAGGGGGCCATCTACAATGAGCAGTTCTTC.

The chain recombines TRBV7-2 with TRBJ1-2; TRBD1 aligns across 8 bases. The CDR3 extends over 14 amino acids. The ends lost 6 bases at V and 8 bases at J; junction bases unmatched: 11. The V gene's germline CDR1 is SGHTA and CDR2 FQGNSA. CDR3 DNA: TGTGCCAGCAGTTACGTTCAGGGGGCGCGAGGCTACACCTTC. Protein product: CASSYVQGARGYTF.

CDR3 in DNA: TGTGCCAGCTCACCAAGGCGAGATGATGGCTACACCTTC. Translated: CASSPRRDDGYTF. V is TRBV18 and J is TRBJ1-2; no reliable D call. In germline, CDR1 is KGHSH, CDR2 LQKENI. The germline V and J ends were trimmed by 2 bases and 6 bases, with 10 bases remaining between them. The CDR3 has 13 amino acids.

The V call is TRBV5-1, the J call TRBJ2-1; D is unresolved. The CDR3 is made up of 15 amino acids. V lost 0 bases, J lost 0 bases, and 7 bases lay in between. Germline lookup yields CDR1 SGHRS and CDR2 YFSETQ. The chain's CDR3 is CASSLVPDSYNEQFF. Written as DNA, the CDR3 is TGCGCCAGCAGCTTGGTCCCGGACTCCTACAATGAGCAGTTCTTC.

The chain uses TRBV20-1 and TRBJ1-5; 10 bases are shared with TRBD1. The V gene end was trimmed by 2 bases and the J gene end by 6 bases; junction bases not matched to a gene: 7. The germline V gene encodes CDR1 DFQATT and CDR2 SNEGSKA (reference sequence). CDR3 length equals 15 residues. CDR3 protein: CSARYGTGDSQPQHF. The CDR3 nucleotides are TGCAGTGCTAGATACGGGACAGGGGACTCTCAGCCCCAGCATTTT.

This rearrangement joins TRBV20-1 to TRBJ2-5; 11 nucleotides line up with TRBD2. This CDR3 is 16 amino acids long. The germline V gene encodes CDR1 DFQATT and CDR2 SNEGSKA (reference sequence). Germline trimming cut 4 bases from V and 1 base from J; bases unmatched to any gene: 8. The CDR3 spells CSATSGGRLTQETQYF. CDR3 coding DNA: TGCAGTGCTACTAGCGGGGGGCGTCTTACCCAAGAGACCCAGTACTTC.

This clonotype was detected a few times. The chain recombines TRBV14 with TRBJ2-6; D possibly corresponds to TRBD2 (5 bases). Germline V gives CDR1 SGHDN, CDR2 FVKESK. V lost 0 bases to trimming and J lost 0 bases, with 18 bases between them. This CDR3 has 20 residues. Here the CDR3 DNA reads TGTGCCAGCAGCCAAGACGCGTGGGTGCCGGGGAGCTCTGGGGCCAACGTCCTGACTTTC. Translating gives CASSQDAWVPGSSGANVLTF.

This clonotype was detected only a few times. The chain combines TRBV20-1 with TRBJ1-5, with D perhaps matching TRBD1 (5 bases). Trimming removed 3 bases at V and 7 bases at J, with 10 bases between. Germline V gene sequence: CDR1 DFQATT, CDR2 SNEGSKA (reference sequence). The CDR3 has 12 amino acids. The chain's CDR3 is CSARGQEQPQHF. Written as DNA, the CDR3 is TGCAGTGCTAGGGGGCAAGAACAGCCCCAGCATTTT.

The rearrangement joins TRBV25-1 to TRBJ2-1; D remains ambiguous. This CDR3 comprises 13 residues. The germline V and J ends were trimmed by 7 bases and 7 bases, with 14 bases remaining between them. The germline CDR1 and CDR2 sequences are MGHDK and SYGVNS. The CDR3 coding sequence is TGTGCCAGCACCCACCTCTCTCGAAATGAGCAGTTCTTC. Its protein is CASTHLSRNEQFF.

This sequence joins TRBV7-2 and TRBJ1-1; TRBD1 might be the D (6 bases). Germline-derived CDR1 and CDR2 are SGHTA and FQGNSA. Trimming pared 6 bases from V and 10 bases from J, leaving 15 bases between. This CDR3 region has 12 residues. The CDR3 nucleotides read TGTGCCAGCAGTTTCCAGGGGAGGGTAGCTTTCTTT. It yields the protein CASSFQGRVAFF.

This chain connects TRBV29-1 to TRBJ1-2; D possibly corresponds to TRBD1 (5 bases). CDR1 and CDR2 (germline): SQVTM, ANQGSEA. The CDR3 is 10 amino acids. Trimming stripped 6 bases from V and 6 bases from J, with 8 bases between. The CDR3 loop is CSVKGNGYTF. The DNA for the CDR3 is TGCAGCGTCAAGGGGAATGGCTACACCTTC.

This clonotype was counted only a few times. V is TRBV10-2 and J is TRBJ2-5; D possibly matches TRBD1 or TRBD2 (5 bases each). The CDR3 has 14 amino acids. CDR1 and CDR2 (germline): WSHSY, SAAADI. Trimming left V 0 bases short and J 2 bases short, with 7 bases between. The CDR3 DNA reads TGCGCCAGCAGTGAGTCTTGGGGGCAAGAGACCCAGTACTTC. Amino acids: CASSESWGQETQYF.

The table lists this clonotype with a few counts. This chain connects TRBV20-1 to TRBJ2-7; no firm D call. Germline loops: CDR1 DFQATT, CDR2 SNEGSKA (reference sequence). Trimming took off 3 bases at V and 5 bases at J, with 8 bases between the two ends. This CDR3 contains 11 residues. DNA for the CDR3: TGCAGTGCTAGTCCAGGCGACGAGCAGTACTTC. Its translation is CSASPGDEQYF.

The rearrangement links TRBV11-2 to TRBJ2-1; D is perhaps TRBD2 (6 bases). V was shortened by 4 bases and J by 10 bases, with 17 bases between the two germline ends. CDR3 size: 14 residues. CDR1 and CDR2 (germline): SGHAT, FQNNGV. This CDR3 reads CASSSHDVGREQFF. The CDR3 DNA is TGTGCCAGCAGCTCGCACGATGTGGGGAGGGAGCAGTTCTTC.

This clonotype was counted only a few times. The gene calls are TRBV12-3 or TRBV12-4 and TRBJ2-7, with no clear D. Trimming shortened V by 6 bases and J by 0 bases, and 9 bases separated the two germline ends. The CDR3 covers 13 residues. CDR3 protein: CASRSTSSYEQYF. The CDR3 nucleotides read TGTGCCAGCAGGAGTACAAGCTCCTACGAGCAGTACTTC.

V gene TRBV12-3 or TRBV12-4 combines with J gene TRBJ1-2; TRBD1 aligns across 7 bases. The length of the CDR3 is 15 residues. V trimming: 1 base; J trimming: 4 bases; junction bases outside the gene matches: 6. The CDR3 nucleotides are TGTGCCAGCAGTTTAGGAAACAGGGGTTTCTATGGCTACACCTTC. Translation: CASSLGNRGFYGYTF.

This clonotype came up a few times. This rearrangement joins TRBV29-1 to TRBJ2-1, with D unclear. Germline CDR1 and CDR2: SQVTM and ANQGSEA. Trimming removed 7 bases from V and 0 bases from J, with 10 bases in between. CDR3 length: 13 amino acids. The CDR3 sequence is CSGSWPSYNEQFF. The CDR3 DNA follows: TGCAGCGGGTCTTGGCCCTCCTACAATGAGCAGTTCTTC.

Of note for this clonotype: The junction departs from germline at one end; a sequencing error may be responsible. The rearrangement links TRBV7-6 to TRBJ2-7, with D possibly matching TRBD2 (6 bases). The CDR3 length is 14 residues. Germline values: CDR1 SGHVS, CDR2 FNYEAQ. DNA of the CDR3: TGTGCCAGCAGCCTAGCGCAGGGCGGCTTCAAGCAGTACTTC. It encodes CASSLAQGGFKQYF. The variable domain in full, completed from reference TRBV7-6 and TRBJ2-7, reads GAGVSQSPRYKVTKRGQDVALRCDPISGHVSLYWYRQALGQGPEFLTYFNYEAQQDKSGLPNDRFSAERPEGSISTLTIQRTEQRDSAMYRCASSLAQGGFKQYFGPGTRLTVT.

V is TRBV18 and J is TRBJ2-1; D uncertain. Trimming pared 2 bases from V and 9 bases from J, leaving 14 bases between. Germline V gives CDR1 KGHSH, CDR2 LQKENI. This CDR3 contains 14 residues. Here the CDR3 reads CASSPSGAWREQFF. Written as DNA, the CDR3 is TGTGCCAGCTCACCAAGTGGCGCCTGGCGTGAGCAGTTCTTC.

This chain joins TRBV7-6 and TRBJ2-1; 8 bases fit TRBD2. Per germline, CDR1 SGHVS and CDR2 FNYEAQ. This CDR3 contains 17 residues. The V gene end was trimmed by 4 bases and the J gene end by 0 bases; junction bases not matched to a gene: 8. CDR3 in DNA: TGTGCCAGCAGCTCCCTCCCGAGCGGGAGCTCCTACAATGAGCAGTTCTTC. Translating it yields CASSSLPSGSSYNEQFF.

This rearrangement joins TRBV3-1 to TRBJ2-5; D gene ambiguous. Germline V gene data show CDR1 as LGHDT and CDR2 as YNNKEL (reference sequence). CDR3 size: 12 residues. Trimming pared 3 bases from V and 2 bases from J, leaving 4 bases between. CDR3 loop: CASSQEQETQYF. The CDR3 nucleotides are TGTGCCAGCAGCCAGGAACAAGAGACCCAGTACTTC.

The chain links TRBV20-1 to TRBJ1-5; D is undetermined. V dropped 3 bases and J dropped 1 base, with 7 bases sitting between them. The CDR3 loop spans 13 amino acids. CDR1 DFQATT and CDR2 SNEGSKA come from the germline V gene (reference sequence). CDR3 in DNA: TGCAGTGCTAGCCACGGAAGCAATCAGCCCCAGCATTTT. It encodes CSASHGSNQPQHF.